These T cell receptor beta chains were read from a single sample in a study of blood T cell repertoires in COVID-19. Data came from immunoSEQ multiplex PCR; TCRdb stores just in-frame clones and leaves some out. The sample contains 130,000 or so clones, about 87% of which appear only once. Sequencing used peripheral blood. The receptors shown here come from a man aged 55 to 70 with active or convalescent COVID-19. Each CDR3 is given with its conserved first and last residue. Expanded clones get a size class; other rows say once, few or many, or leave the size out.

TRBV7-8	TRBJ1-5	12	-	CASSFSDQPQHF
TRBV28	TRBJ1-1	15	-	CASSLSGGLGTEAFF
TRBV27	TRBJ2-1	15	-	CASRSPGLEYNEQFF
TRBV2	TRBJ2-1	13	-	CASSDDRNNEQFF
TRBV3-1/TRBV3-2	TRBJ1-5	12	once	CASSQGDQPQHF
TRBV30	TRBJ1-1	14	-	CAWSVESRNTEAFF
TRBV19	TRBJ2-1	19	-	CASSISVLAGGIPDNEQFF
TRBV7-3	TRBJ1-6	13	-	CASSRTRDAALHF
TRBV5-1	TRBJ1-1	14	-	CASSGDGQIAEAFF
TRBV27	TRBJ2-5	15	-	CASSLSGLTPTVQYF
TRBV5-4	TRBJ2-7	16	-	CASRGDRGTGNYEQYF
TRBV28	TRBJ2-7	15	-	CASSFGGGGSYEQYF
TRBV4-3	TRBJ1-3	15	-	CASSQGREAGNTIYF
TRBV4-3	TRBJ1-6	17	-	CASSQDPPGTGDSPLHF
TRBV28	TRBJ2-7	13	-	CASTSPTPPEQYF
TRBV11-2	TRBJ2-1	15	-	CASSNQGASYNEQFF
TRBV11-3	TRBJ2-1	20	-	CASSSGQGGLGSGRAGEQFF
TRBV7-3	TRBJ2-7	16	-	CASREIGTSGTYEQYF
TRBV5-4	TRBJ1-1	17	few	CASSLRTGVYMNTEAFF
TRBV5-1	TRBJ1-1	17	-	CASSLLSVGGLNTEAFF
TRBV27	TRBJ2-1	13	-	CASRLAGVYEQFF
TRBV28	TRBJ1-2	15	once	CASSLWGGGRNGYTF
TRBV14	TRBJ1-2	15	-	CASSSRTGANYGYTF
TRBV4-1	TRBJ1-4	15	-	CASSYTPRANEKLFF
TRBV15	TRBJ1-5	17	-	CATSRVPRQEGDQPQHF
TRBV7-2	TRBJ1-4	15	-	CASSWGDGRNEKLFF
TRBV7-9	TRBJ1-5	15	few	CASSSGGQFNQPQHF
TRBV3-1/TRBV3-2	TRBJ2-1	14	-	CASSLGQGWDEQFF
TRBV15	TRBJ2-7	14	-	CATSRDDSNHEQYF
TRBV6-5	TRBJ2-7	13	once	CASIDPGTREQYF
TRBV7-9	TRBJ1-4	13	once	CASSLSQGEKLFF
TRBV5-1	TRBJ1-6	15	few	CASSWEQGAVSPLHF
TRBV6-2/TRBV6-3	TRBJ1-5	15	-	CASSYIIGIDQPQHF
TRBV7-9	TRBJ2-7	14	-	CASSLVVGAYEQYF
TRBV5-8	TRBJ1-6	16	-	CASSRDRGSGNSPLHF
TRBV6-2/TRBV6-3	TRBJ2-3	14	-	CASSPGLEADTQYF